The clone carrying this TCR beta chain is categorized as medium-sized. The antigen remains unidentified. The sample comes from a study of T cell repertoires in aging, cancer and after chemotherapy. Looking at the study overall: Six age groups, ranging from 30 or younger to 70 or older, included the donors. The whole study produced a dataset of roughly 8.8 million TCR reads.

A mixed TRB-A/B primer pool amplified rearranged TRB by multiplex touch-down PCR. MiXCR, run by TCRdb on the multiplex PCR reads, gives a single entry per CDR3 protein. The sample lists about 8,600 distinct CDR3 sequences, roughly 25% occurring once. Study-wide findings and caveats: Median generation probability rose over the chemotherapy interval in each cancer cohort, suggesting rebound thymic output. In hematological cancer patients, infiltrated lymphoid organs may have impaired thymic emigration or peripheral T cell expansion.

J gave up 7 bases and V 0 bases, and 4 bases lay outside the gene matches. Germline V gene sequence: CDR1 MNHNY, CDR2 SVGAGI (reference sequence). The CDR3 sequence is 15 residues long. TCR beta rearrangements were amplified from peripheral blood genomic DNA. The rearrangement uses TRBV6-6 and TRBJ2-1; 9 nucleotides align to TRBD2. The TCR was taken from a human donor with a blood cancer. Source material: blood. The CDR3: CASSYSVSGRNEQFF. The CDR3, as DNA: TGTGCCAGCAGTTACTCGGTGAGCGGGAGGAATGAGCAGTTCTTC.